A selection of T cell receptor beta chains follows, all from one sample in a study of cytomegalovirus exposure and HLA in healthy donors. Libraries were prepared by immunoSEQ multiplex PCR; TCRdb keeps only in-frame clonotypes and omits some of them. This sample carries some 110,000 clones, 60% to 85% of them seen once, and the ten largest clones take approximately 5.1%. Sequencing was carried out using PBMCs. The receptor source for this set is a male donor in good health and CMV-seronegative. The CDR3 runs from the conserved cysteine through the conserved F or W. D genes are given only for firm matches. A clone size is listed for some rows: how often the clone was seen (once, few, many), or a class if it is expanded.

v_call,j_call,clone_size,cdr3_length,d_call,cdr3_aa,cdr3_nt
TRBV6-4,TRBJ2-3,.,15,TRBD2,CASSPTSGSGDTQYF,TGTGCCAGCAGTCCGACTAGCGGGAGTGGAGATACGCAGTATTTT
TRBV19,TRBJ1-5,.,14,.,CASSQGLSNQPQHF,TGTGCCAGTAGCCAGGGATTGAGCAATCAGCCCCAGCATTTT
TRBV7-6,TRBJ1-5,.,13,.,CASAGAPNQPQHF,TGTGCCAGCGCGGGGGCACCAAATCAGCCCCAGCATTTT
TRBV7-9,TRBJ2-7,.,14,TRBD2,CSSSFSLAGGEQYF,TGTTCCAGCAGCTTCTCGCTAGCGGGGGGCGAGCAGTACTTC
TRBV11-2,TRBJ2-3,.,15,.,CASSNTGNGTDTQYF,TGTGCCAGCAGCAATACAGGGAACGGCACAGATACGCAGTATTTT
TRBV6-1,TRBJ1-6,.,16,.,CASSEKKSSYNSPLHF,TGTGCCAGCAGTGAAAAGAAGAGCTCCTATAATTCACCCCTCCACTTT
TRBV11-3,TRBJ2-3,many,15,TRBD2,CASSRGTSGPDTQYF,TGTGCCAGCAGCCGCGGGACTAGCGGACCAGATACGCAGTATTTT
TRBV9,TRBJ2-5,.,14,TRBD2,CASSVDSGVQTQYF,TGTGCCAGCAGCGTAGATAGCGGGGTACAGACCCAGTACTTC
TRBV7-9,TRBJ1-2,.,14,.,CASSARALEGGYTF,TGTGCCAGCAGCGCTCGGGCCTTGGAGGGTGGCTACACCTTC
TRBV7-3,TRBJ1-1,.,13,.,CASSLSEPTEAFF,TGTGCCAGCAGCTTATCCGAGCCCACTGAAGCTTTCTTT